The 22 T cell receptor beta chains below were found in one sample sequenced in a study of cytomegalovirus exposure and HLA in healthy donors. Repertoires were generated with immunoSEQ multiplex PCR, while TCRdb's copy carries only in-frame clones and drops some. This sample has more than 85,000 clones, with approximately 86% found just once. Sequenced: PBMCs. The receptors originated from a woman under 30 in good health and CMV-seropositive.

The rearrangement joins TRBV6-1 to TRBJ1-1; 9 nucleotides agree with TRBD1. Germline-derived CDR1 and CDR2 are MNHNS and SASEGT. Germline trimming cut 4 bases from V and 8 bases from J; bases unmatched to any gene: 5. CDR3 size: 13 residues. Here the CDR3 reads CASSGTGVAEAFF. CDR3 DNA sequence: TGTGCCAGCAGTGGGACAGGGGTCGCCGAAGCTTTCTTT.

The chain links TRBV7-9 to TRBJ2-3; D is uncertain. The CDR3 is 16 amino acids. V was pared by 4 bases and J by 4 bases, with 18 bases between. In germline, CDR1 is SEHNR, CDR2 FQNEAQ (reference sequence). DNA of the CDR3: TGTGCCAGCAGCTCATTTGGGCGTCTCAGTTCAGATACGCAGTATTTT. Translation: CASSSFGRLSSDTQYF. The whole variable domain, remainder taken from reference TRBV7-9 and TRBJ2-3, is DTGVSQNPRHKITKRGQNVTFRCDPISEHNRLYWYRQTLGQGPEFLTYFQNEAQLEKSRLLSDRFSAERPKGSFSTLEIQRTEQGDSAMYLCASSSFGRLSSDTQYFGPGTRLTVL.

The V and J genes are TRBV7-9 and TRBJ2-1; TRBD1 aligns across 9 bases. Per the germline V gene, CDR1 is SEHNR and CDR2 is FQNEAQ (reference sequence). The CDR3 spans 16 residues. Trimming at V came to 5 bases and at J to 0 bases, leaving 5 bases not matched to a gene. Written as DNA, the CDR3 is TGTGCCAGCAGCCCGGGACAGGGAAGCTCCTACAATGAGCAGTTCTTC. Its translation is CASSPGQGSSYNEQFF.

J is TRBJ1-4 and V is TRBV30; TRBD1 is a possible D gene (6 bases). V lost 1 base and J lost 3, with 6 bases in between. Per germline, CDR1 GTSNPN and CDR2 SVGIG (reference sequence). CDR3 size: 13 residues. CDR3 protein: CAWSGGPNEKLFF. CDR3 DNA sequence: TGTGCCTGGAGTGGGGGGCCTAATGAAAAACTGTTTTTT.

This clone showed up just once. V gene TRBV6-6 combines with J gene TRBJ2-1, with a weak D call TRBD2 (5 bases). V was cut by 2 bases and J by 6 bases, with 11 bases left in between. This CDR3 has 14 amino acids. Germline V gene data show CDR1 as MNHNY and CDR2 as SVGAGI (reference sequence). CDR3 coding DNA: TGTGCCAGCAGTTACATCCCCGGAGGCAATGAGCAGTTCTTC. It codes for CASSYIPGGNEQFF.

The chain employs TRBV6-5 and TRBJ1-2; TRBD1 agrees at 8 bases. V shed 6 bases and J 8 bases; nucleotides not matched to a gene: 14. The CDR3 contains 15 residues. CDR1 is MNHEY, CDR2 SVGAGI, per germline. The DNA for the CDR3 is TGTGCCAGCAGGCTCTCTAGGACAGGGTTCGTCGGCTACACCTTC. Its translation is CASRLSRTGFVGYTF.

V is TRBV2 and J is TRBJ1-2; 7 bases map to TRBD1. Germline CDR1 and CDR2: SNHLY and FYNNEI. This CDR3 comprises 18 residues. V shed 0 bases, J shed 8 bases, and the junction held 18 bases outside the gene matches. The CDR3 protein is CASSEAPGNFDRVRGYTF. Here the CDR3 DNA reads TGTGCCAGCAGTGAAGCTCCCGGGAACTTTGACAGGGTGCGGGGCTACACCTTC.

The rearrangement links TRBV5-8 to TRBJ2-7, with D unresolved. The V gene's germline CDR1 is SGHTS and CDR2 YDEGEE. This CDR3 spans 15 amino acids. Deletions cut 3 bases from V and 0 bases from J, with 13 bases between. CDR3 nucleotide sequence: TGTGCCAGCAGCTCTAGGCTAGGCTTCTCCTACGAGCAGTACTTC. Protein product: CASSSRLGFSYEQYF.

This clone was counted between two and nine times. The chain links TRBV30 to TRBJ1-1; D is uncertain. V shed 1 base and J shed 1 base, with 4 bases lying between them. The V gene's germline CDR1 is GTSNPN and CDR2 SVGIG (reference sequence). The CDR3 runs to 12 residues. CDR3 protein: CAWSAGNTEAFF. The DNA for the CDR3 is TGTGCCTGGAGTGCGGGGAACACTGAAGCTTTCTTT.

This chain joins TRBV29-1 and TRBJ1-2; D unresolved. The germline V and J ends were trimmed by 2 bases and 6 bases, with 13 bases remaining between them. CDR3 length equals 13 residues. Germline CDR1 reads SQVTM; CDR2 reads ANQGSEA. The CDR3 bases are TGCAGCGTTGAACCCCTCGTGTATGATGGCTACACCTTC. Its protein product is CSVEPLVYDGYTF.

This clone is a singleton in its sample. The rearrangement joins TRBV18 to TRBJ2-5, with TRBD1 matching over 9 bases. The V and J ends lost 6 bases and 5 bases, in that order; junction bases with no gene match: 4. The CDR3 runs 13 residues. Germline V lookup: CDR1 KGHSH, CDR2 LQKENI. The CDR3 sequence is CASSGQGTETQYF. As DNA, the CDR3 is TGTGCCAGCTCGGGACAGGGAACGGAGACCCAGTACTTC.

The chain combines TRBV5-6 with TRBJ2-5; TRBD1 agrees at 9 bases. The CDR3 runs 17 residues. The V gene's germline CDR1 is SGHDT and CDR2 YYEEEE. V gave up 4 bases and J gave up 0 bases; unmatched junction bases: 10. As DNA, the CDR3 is TGTGCCAGCAGCCTCCTGCTGGACAGGGGCAACCAAGAGACCCAGTACTTC. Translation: CASSLLLDRGNQETQYF.

CDR3 loop: CASTQGSMNTEAFF. The DNA for the CDR3 is TGTGCCAGCACTCAGGGTTCCATGAACACTGAAGCTTTCTTT. This chain links TRBV2 with TRBJ1-1, with D possibly TRBD1 on 5 matching bases. The CDR3 totals 14 residues. The V gene's germline CDR1 is SNHLY and CDR2 FYNNEI. Deletions cut 7 bases from V and 0 bases from J, with 12 bases between.

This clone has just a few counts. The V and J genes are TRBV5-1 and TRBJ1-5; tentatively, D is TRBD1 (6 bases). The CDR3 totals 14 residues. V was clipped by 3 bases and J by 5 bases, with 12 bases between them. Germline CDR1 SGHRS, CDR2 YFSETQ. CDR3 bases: TGCGCCAGCAGCTCCGAAGGGGGAGATCAGCCCCAGCATTTT. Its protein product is CASSSEGGDQPQHF.

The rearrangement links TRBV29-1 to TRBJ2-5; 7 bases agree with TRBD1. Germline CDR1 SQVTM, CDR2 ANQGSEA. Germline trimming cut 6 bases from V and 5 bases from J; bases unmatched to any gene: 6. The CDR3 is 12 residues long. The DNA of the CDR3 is TGCAGCGTCAAGACAGGGATTGAGACCCAGTACTTC. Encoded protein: CSVKTGIETQYF.

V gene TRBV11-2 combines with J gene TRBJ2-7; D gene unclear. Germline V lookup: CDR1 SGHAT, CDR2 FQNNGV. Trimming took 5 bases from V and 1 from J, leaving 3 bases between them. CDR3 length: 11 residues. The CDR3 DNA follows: TGTGCCAGCAGCCCTTCCTACGAGCAGTACTTC. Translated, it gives CASSPSYEQYF.

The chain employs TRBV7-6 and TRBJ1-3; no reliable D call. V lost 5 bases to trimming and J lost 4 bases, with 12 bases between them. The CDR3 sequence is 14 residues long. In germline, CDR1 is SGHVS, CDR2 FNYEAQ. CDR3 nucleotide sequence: TGTGCCAGCAGCCCGGTAGTAGAGGGAAACACCATATATTTT. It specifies CASSPVVEGNTIYF.

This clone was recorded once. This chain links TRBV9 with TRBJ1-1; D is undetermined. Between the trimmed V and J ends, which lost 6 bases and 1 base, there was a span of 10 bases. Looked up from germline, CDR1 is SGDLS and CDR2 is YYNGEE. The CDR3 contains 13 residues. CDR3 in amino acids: CASNSNSNTEAFF. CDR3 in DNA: TGTGCCAGCAATAGTAATTCGAACACTGAAGCTTTCTTT.

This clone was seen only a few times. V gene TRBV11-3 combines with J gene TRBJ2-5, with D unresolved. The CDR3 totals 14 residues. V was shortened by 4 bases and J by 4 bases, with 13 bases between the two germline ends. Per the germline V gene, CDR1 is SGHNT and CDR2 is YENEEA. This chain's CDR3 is CASSSRRDLETQYF. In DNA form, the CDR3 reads TGTGCCAGCAGCTCAAGGCGAGACTTAGAGACCCAGTACTTC.

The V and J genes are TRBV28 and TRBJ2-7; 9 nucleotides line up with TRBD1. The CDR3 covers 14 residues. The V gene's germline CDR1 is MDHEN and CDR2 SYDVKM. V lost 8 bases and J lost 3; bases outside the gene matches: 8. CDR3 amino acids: CASVPTGGLYEQYF. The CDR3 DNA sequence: TGTGCCAGCGTCCCGACAGGGGGTCTCTACGAGCAGTACTTC.

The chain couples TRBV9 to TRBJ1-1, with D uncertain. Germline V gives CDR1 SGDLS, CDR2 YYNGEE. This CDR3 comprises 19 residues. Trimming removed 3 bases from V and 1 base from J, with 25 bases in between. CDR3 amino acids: CASSARDSGFTKRNTEAFF. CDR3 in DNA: TGTGCCAGCAGCGCGAGGGATTCTGGGTTCACGAAAAGGAACACTGAAGCTTTCTTT.

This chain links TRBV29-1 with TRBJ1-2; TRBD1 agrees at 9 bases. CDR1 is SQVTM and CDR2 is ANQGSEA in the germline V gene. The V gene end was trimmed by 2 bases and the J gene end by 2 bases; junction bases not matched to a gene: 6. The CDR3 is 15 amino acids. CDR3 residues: CSVELGTGMNYGYTF. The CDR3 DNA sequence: TGCAGCGTTGAATTGGGGACAGGGATGAACTATGGCTACACCTTC.